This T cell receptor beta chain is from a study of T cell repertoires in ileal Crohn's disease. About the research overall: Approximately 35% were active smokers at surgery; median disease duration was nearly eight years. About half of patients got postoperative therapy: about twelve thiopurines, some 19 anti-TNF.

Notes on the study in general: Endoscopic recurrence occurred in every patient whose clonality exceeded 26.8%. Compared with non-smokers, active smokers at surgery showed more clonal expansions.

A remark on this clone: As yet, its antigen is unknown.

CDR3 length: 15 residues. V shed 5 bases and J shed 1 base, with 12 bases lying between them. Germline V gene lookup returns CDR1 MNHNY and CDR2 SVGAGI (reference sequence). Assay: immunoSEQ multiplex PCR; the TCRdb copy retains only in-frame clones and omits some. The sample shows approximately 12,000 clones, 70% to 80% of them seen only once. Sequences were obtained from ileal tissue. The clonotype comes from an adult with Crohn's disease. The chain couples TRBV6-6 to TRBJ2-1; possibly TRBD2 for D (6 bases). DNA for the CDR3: TGTGCCAGCAGTCTCGGGGGAGGATCCTACAATGAGCAGTTCTTC. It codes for CASSLGGGSYNEQFF.